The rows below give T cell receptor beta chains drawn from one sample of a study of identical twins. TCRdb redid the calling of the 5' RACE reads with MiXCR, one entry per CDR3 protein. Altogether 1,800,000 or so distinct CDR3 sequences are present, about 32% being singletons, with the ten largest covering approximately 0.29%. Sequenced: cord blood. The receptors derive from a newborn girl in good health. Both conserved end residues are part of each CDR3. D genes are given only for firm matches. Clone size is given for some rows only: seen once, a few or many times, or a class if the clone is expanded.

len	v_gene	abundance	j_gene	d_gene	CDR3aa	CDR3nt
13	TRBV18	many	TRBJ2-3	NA	CASSPILTDTQYF	TGTGCCAGCTCACCCATACTCACAGATACGCAGTATTTT
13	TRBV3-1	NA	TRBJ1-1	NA	CASSQARTGEAFF	TGTGCCAGCAGCCAAGCCCGGACCGGTGAAGCTTTCTTT
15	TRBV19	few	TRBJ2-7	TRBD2	CASSVIAGAYNEQYF	TGTGCCAGTAGCGTAATAGCGGGGGCCTACAATGAGCAGTACTTC
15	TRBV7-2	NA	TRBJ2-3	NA	CASSPSGLPADTQYF	TGTGCCAGCAGCCCCAGTGGGCTTCCGGCCGATACGCAGTATTTT
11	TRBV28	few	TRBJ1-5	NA	CASTLNQPQHF	TGTGCCAGCACCTTGAATCAGCCCCAGCATTTT
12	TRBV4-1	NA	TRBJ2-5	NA	CASSQWGETQYF	TGCGCCAGCAGCCAATGGGGGGAGACCCAGTACTTC
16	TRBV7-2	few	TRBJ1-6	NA	CASSLARGGYNSPLHF	TGTGCCAGCAGCTTAGCGAGAGGGGGCTATAATTCACCCCTCCACTTT
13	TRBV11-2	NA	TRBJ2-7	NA	CASSLEWGDEQYF	TGTGCCAGCAGCTTAGAATGGGGGGACGAGCAGTACTTC
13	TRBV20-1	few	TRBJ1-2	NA	CSAQAGDLSGYTF	TGCAGTGCTCAGGCGGGGGATTTATCTGGCTACACCTTC
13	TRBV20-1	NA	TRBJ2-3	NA	CSGAETDTDTQYF	TGCAGTGGGGCGGAGACTGACACAGATACGCAGTATTTT
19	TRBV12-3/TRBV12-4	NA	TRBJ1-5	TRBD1	CASSGRDRVGGEGNQPQHF	TGTGCCAGCAGCGGCCGGGACAGGGTAGGGGGAGAGGGCAATCAGCCCCAGCATTTT
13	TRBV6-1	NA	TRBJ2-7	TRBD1	CASSVQGAHEQYF	TGTGCCAGCAGTGTACAGGGGGCCCACGAGCAGTACTTC
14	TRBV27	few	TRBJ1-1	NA	CASSYLGGNTEAFF	TGTGCCAGCAGTTACCTGGGGGGGAACACTGAAGCTTTCTTT
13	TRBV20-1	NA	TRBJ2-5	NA	CSAPPGAGETQYF	TGCAGTGCCCCTCCAGGGGCGGGAGAGACCCAGTACTTC
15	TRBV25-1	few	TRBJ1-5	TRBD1	CASSATGGEDQPQHF	TGTGCCAGCAGTGCGACAGGGGGCGAGGATCAGCCCCAGCATTTT
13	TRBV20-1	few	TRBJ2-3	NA	CSRRGGVQDTQYF	TGCAGTCGCAGGGGCGGCGTCCAGGATACGCAGTATTTT
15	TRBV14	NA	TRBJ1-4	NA	CASSQLTATNEKLFF	TGTGCCAGCAGCCAACTCACAGCAACTAATGAAAAACTGTTTTTT
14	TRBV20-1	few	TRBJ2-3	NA	CSASTRFPTDTQYF	TGCAGTGCGTCAACTAGGTTTCCCACAGATACGCAGTATTTT
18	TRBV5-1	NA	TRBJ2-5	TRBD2	CASSSSLTSGSQGETQYF	TGCGCCAGCAGCTCCTCCTTGACTAGCGGGAGTCAGGGAGAGACCCAGTACTTC
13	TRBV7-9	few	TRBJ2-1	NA	CASSLVDGLSQFF	TGTGCCAGCAGCTTAGTCGACGGATTATCTCAGTTCTTC
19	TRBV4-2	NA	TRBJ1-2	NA	CASSQAPGTFLKVNYGYTF	TGTGCCAGCAGCCAGGCTCCCGGGACATTCCTTAAAGTTAACTATGGCTACACCTTC
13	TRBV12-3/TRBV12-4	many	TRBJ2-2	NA	CASSFKNTGELFF	TGTGCCAGCAGTTTCAAGAACACCGGGGAGCTGTTTTTT
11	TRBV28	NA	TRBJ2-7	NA	CASMGLDEQYF	TGTGCCAGCATGGGTCTGGACGAGCAGTACTTC
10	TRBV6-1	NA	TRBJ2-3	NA	CAINTETQYF	TGTGCCATCAACACAGAGACGCAGTATTTT
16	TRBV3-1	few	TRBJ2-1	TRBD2	CASSPTSGMGNYEQFF	TGTGCCAGCAGCCCAACAAGCGGGATGGGTAATTATGAGCAGTTCTTC
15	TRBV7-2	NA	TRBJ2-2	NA	CASSLARVGTGELFF	TGTGCCAGCAGCTTAGCGCGTGTGGGGACCGGGGAGCTGTTTTTT
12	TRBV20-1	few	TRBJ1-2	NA	CSARQTNYGYTF	TGCAGTGCTAGACAGACGAACTATGGCTACACCTTC
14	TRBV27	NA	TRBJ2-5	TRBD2	CASSFIGREETQYF	TGTGCCAGCAGTTTTATAGGGAGGGAAGAGACCCAGTACTTC
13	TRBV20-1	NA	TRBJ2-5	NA	CSARGVGQETQYF	TGCAGTGCTAGAGGGGTGGGCCAAGAGACCCAGTACTTC
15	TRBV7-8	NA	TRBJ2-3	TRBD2	CASSFSGSISDTQYF	TGTGCCAGCAGCTTTAGCGGGAGCATATCAGATACGCAGTATTTT
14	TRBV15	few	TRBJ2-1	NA	CATSRDSRVNEQFF	TGTGCCACCAGCAGAGATAGCAGGGTCAATGAGCAGTTCTTC
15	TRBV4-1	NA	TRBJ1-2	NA	CASSRERQAHYGYTF	TGCGCCAGCAGCCGAGAGAGGCAGGCCCACTATGGCTACACCTTC
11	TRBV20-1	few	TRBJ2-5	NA	CSAWDFNEQYF	TGCAGTGCTTGGGACTTCAATGAGCAGTACTTC
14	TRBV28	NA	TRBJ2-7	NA	CASSLLARGYEQYF	TGTGCCAGCAGTTTACTAGCGAGAGGGTACGAGCAGTACTTC
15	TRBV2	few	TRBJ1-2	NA	CASSLYDRTAGGYTF	TGTGCCAGCAGTCTTTATGACAGGACCGCTGGCGGCTACACCTTC
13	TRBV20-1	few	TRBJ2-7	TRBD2	CSAEPGLGREQYF	TGCAGTGCAGAACCGGGACTAGGACGCGAGCAGTACTTC
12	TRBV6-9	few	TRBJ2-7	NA	CAGRLPDYEQYF	TGTGCCGGAAGACTGCCTGACTACGAGCAGTACTTC
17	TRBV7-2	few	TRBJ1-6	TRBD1	CASSLVRTGSDNSPLHF	TGTGCCAGCAGCTTAGTTAGGACAGGGAGTGATAATTCACCCCTCCACTTT
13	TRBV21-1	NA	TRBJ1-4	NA	CASRKRPNEKLFF	TGTGCCTCCCGGAAACGGCCTAATGAAAAACTGTTTTTT
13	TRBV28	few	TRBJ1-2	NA	CASRKISNYGYTF	TGTGCCAGCAGAAAAATTTCTAACTATGGCTACACCTTC
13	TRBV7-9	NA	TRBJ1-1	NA	CASRLQGSTEAFF	TGTGCCAGCAGACTGCAGGGGAGCACTGAAGCTTTCTTT
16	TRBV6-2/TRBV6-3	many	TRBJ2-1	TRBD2	CASSYSVRDYYNEQFF	TGTGCCAGCAGTTACAGCGTCCGGGACTACTACAATGAGCAGTTCTTC
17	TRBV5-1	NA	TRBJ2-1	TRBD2	CASSLGLAGGKWNEQFF	TGCGCCAGCAGCCTAGGACTAGCGGGGGGTAAATGGAATGAGCAGTTCTTC
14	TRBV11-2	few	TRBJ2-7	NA	CASSPLRGPYEQYF	TGTGCCAGCAGCCCTCTTCGAGGGCCCTACGAGCAGTACTTC
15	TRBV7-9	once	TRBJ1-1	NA	CASSAEGRMNTEAFF	TGTGCCAGCAGCGCTGAGGGACGGATGAACACTGAAGCTTTCTTT
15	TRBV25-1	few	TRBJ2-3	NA	CASTNQGRVTDTQYF	TGTGCCAGTACTAATCAGGGAAGGGTCACAGATACGCAGTATTTT
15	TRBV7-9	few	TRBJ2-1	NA	CASTYSGHTYNEQFF	TGTGCCAGCACTTATAGCGGCCATACCTACAATGAGCAGTTCTTC
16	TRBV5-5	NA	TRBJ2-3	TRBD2	CASSLGGVSPTDTQYF	TGTGCCAGTAGCTTGGGGGGGGTATCCCCGACAGATACGCAGTATTTT